This T cell receptor (beta chain) is from a study of T-cell memory formation after mild COVID-19. Looking at the study overall: There were largely donor-specific TCR clusters. General observations from the study: Pre-infection memory already had some responding clones, implying cross-reactive memory joined.

The germline V gene has CDR1 SGHRS and CDR2 YFSETQ. The CDR3 loop spans 14 amino acids. V lost 6 bases, J lost 2 bases, and 7 bases stayed unmatched. TCRdb itself ran the 5' RACE reads through MiXCR, one entry per CDR3 protein. The sample yields about 84,000 distinct CDR3 sequences, approximately 13% seen once. This clonotype has ten or more counts. Antigen specificity is unknown. J is TRBJ2-7 and V is TRBV5-1; 8 nucleotides agree with TRBD1. This receptor was obtained from an adult woman who had mild COVID-19 (a few samples of this study predate the infection). Cell type and time point are not known. The source material was PBMCs or a T cell subset sorted from them (not recorded which). As DNA, the CDR3 is TGCGCCAGCACCCCCGGGACAGGAGCCTACGAGCAGTACTTC. As protein: CASTPGTGAYEQYF. The entire variable domain, with the rest obtained from reference TRBV5-1 and TRBJ2-7, is as follows: KAGVTQTPRYLIKTRGQQVTLSCSPISGHRSVSWYQQTPGQGLQFLFEYFSETQRNKGNFPGRFSGRQFSNSRSEMNVSTLELGDSALYLCASTPGTGAYEQYFGPGTRLTVT.